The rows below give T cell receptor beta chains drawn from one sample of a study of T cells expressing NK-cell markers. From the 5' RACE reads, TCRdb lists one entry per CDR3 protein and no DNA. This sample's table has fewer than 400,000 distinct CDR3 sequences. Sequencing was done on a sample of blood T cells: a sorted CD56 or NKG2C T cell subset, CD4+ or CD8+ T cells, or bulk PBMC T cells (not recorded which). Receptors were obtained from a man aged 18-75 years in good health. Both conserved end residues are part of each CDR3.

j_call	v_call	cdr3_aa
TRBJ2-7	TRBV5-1	CASSLGGGQVYEQYF
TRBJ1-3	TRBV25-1	CASSEYSANSGNTIYF
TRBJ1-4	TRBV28	CASRYPRGQPKLFF
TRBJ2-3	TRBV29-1	CSVDGQATDTQYF
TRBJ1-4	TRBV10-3	CAISSRGSNEKLFF
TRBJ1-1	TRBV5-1	CASSMRGGTEAFF
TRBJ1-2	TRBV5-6	CASSLIRSGYTF
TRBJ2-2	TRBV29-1	CSVESDTGELFF
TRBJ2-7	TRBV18	CASSPWETGGPSYEQYF
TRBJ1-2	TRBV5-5	CASSFRGTVIGGYTF
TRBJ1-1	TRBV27	CASSSRGSGNTEAFF
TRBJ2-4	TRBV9	CASSGRGTPKNIQYF
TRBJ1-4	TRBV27	CASSFQRGDEKLFF
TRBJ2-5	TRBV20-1	CSASILAGVGETQYF
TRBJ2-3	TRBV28	CASRGGGHESDTQYF
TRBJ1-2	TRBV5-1	CASSTRTGSNYGYTF
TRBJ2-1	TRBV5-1	CASSPTMANDEQFF
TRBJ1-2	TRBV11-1	CASSGGQGVYGYTF
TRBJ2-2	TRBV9	CASSATGSVTGELFF